A selection of T cell receptor beta chains follows, all from one sample in a study of T cell responses to AZD1222 COVID-19 vaccine. Clones were sequenced by immunoSEQ multiplex PCR, and TCRdb holds only the in-frame ones, with some missing. Of about 150,000 clones in the sample, almost 95% were seen once. The input for sequencing was peripheral blood, taken on day 0 of AZD1222 vaccination. All receptors derive from an adult in good health. Each CDR3 is given with its conserved first and last residue. Fields, in order: J gene, D gene, V gene, clone size, CDR3 DNA, CDR3 protein. The D gene is left open where the match is weak. Size tells how often a clone was seen (once, few, many) or the class of an expanded clone, and some rows leave it out.

TRBJ2-5 TRBD2 TRBV2 - TGTGCCAAGGCCGGGGGGTCGGAAGAGACCCAGTACTTC CAKAGGSEETQYF
TRBJ2-3 TRBD1 TRBV3-1/TRBV3-2 - TGTGCCAGCAGCCAAGATTTCCGGGACAGGGGCCCAGATACGCAGTATTTT CASSQDFRDRGPDTQYF
TRBJ2-7 TRBD2 TRBV7-8 once TGTGCCAGCAACGAACTAGCGGGAGGGGGCGAGCAGTACTTC CASNELAGGGEQYF
TRBJ2-2 - TRBV12-5 - TGTGCTAGTGGTTTGGGTCCCGGGGAGCTGTTTTTT CASGLGPGELFF
TRBJ2-5 TRBD2 TRBV28 - TGTGCCAGCATCTCCCTCGGGACTACCCAAGAGACCCAGTACTTC CASISLGTTQETQYF
TRBJ2-3 - TRBV5-1 - TGCGCCAGCCATGGGGGCATACAGGTCACAGATACGCAGTATTTT CASHGGIQVTDTQYF
TRBJ1-6 TRBD1 TRBV10-3 - TGTGCCATTGGCGGGACAGCAAGTTCACCCCTCCACTTT CAIGGTASSPLHF
TRBJ1-3 - TRBV18 - TGTGCCAGCTCACCAGGGGGAACTGGAAACACCATATATTTT CASSPGGTGNTIYF
TRBJ1-2 - TRBV11-1 - TGTGCCAGCAGCTTTGACAGGATGAACTATGGCTACACCTTC CASSFDRMNYGYTF
TRBJ1-4 TRBD1 TRBV5-1 - TGCGCCAGCAGCTTCGGACCGGGACAGGGGGCTGAAAAACTGTTTTTT CASSFGPGQGAEKLFF
TRBJ1-2 TRBD1 TRBV4-2 - TGTGCCAGCAGCCCCGGGACAGGGAAAGGCTACACCTTC CASSPGTGKGYTF
TRBJ1-5 - TRBV6-5 - TGTGCCAGCAGGGGCGGGGGGTTCAGCAATCAGCCCCAGCATTTT CASRGGGFSNQPQHF